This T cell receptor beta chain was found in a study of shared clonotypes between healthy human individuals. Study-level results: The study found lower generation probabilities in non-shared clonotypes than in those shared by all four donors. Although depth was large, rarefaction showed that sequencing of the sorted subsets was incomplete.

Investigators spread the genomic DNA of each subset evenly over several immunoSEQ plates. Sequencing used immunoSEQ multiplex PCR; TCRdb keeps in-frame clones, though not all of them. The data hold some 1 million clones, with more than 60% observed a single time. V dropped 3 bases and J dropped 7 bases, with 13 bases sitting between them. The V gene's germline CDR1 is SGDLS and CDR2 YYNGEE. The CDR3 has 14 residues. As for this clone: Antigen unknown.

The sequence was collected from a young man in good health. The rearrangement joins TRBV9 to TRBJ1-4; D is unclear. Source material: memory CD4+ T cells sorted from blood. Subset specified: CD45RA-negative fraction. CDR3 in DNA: TGTGCCAGCAGCGCTGAGGGAGGGCGTGAAAAACTGTTTTTT. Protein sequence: CASSAEGGREKLFF. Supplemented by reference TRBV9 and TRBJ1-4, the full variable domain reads DSGVTQTPKHLITATGQRVTLRCSPRSGDLSVYWYQQSLDQGLQFLIQYYNGEERAKGNILERFSAQQFPDLHSELNLSSLELGDSALYFCASSAEGGREKLFFGSGTQLSVL.